This T cell receptor (beta chain) emerged from a study of blood T cell repertoires in COVID-19. The overall study: The samples span acute and convalescent COVID-19 from the United States, Italy and Spain. Sample material is recorded as cDNA or gDNA derived from T cells, B-cell-depleted T cells, or PBMCs.

The method was immunoSEQ multiplex PCR; TCRdb's version includes in-frame clones alone and lacks a portion of them. This table holds approximately 30,000 clones, around 85% found once. Sequencing used peripheral blood. This TCR derives from a human donor with acute or convalescent COVID-19. The donor label of this sample is uncertain.

CDR3 residues: CASSPSGLAGANTGELFF. The CDR3 nucleotides read TGTGCCAGCTCACCGTCGGGACTAGCGGGAGCTAACACCGGGGAGCTGTTTTTT. This chain uses TRBV18 with TRBJ2-2; TRBD2 agrees at 14 bases. The CDR3 runs 18 residues. The junction had 5 bases not matched to a gene; V was cut back by 3 bases and J by 2 bases. The germline gives CDR1 KGHSH, CDR2 LQKENI. The entire variable domain, with the rest obtained from reference TRBV18 and TRBJ2-2, is as follows: NAGVMQNPRHLVRRRGQEARLRCSPMKGHSHVYWYRQLPEEGLKFMVYLQKENIIDESGMPKERFSAEFPKEGPSILRIQQVVRGDSAAYFCASSPSGLAGANTGELFFGEGSRLTVL.